This T cell receptor (beta chain) was sequenced in a study of PD-L1 blockade in urothelial cancer (dated by TCRdb to the late 2010s). Looking at the study overall: Therapy was started around 2014 for all patients, and atezolizumab 1,200 mg was administered intravenously every 3 weeks. Blood samples yielded a median of around 150,000 T cells and roughly 83,000 unique TCRs, with median clonality about 0.08. Nine patients achieved durable clinical benefit and 20 did not. Over 28 patients had pretreatment blood TCR-seq, 24 had at least one posttreatment blood collection, and 24 had tumor TCR-seq. Whole exome sequencing and RNA sequencing of pretreatment tumors were performed alongside TCR sequencing in the same patients. Patients had an ECOG performance status of 0 or 1 and had received between 0 and 3 prior chemotherapy regimens. About nine tenths of the roughly 29 patients were identified as males with urothelial cancer of bladder origin, and a prior smoking history was reported by 18 of 29 patients. An exploratory multi-omic analysis was conducted of the somatic, immune and clinical correlates of response to PD-L1 blockade with atezolizumab in urothelial cancer. Blood samples were analyzed at two time points: 3 weeks after treatment start (second dose) and 6 weeks after treatment start. Pretreatment tumor samples and matched peripheral blood, collected serially before and after atezolizumab treatment, underwent TCR sequencing. Durable clinical benefit was defined as progression-free survival longer than 6 months, and TCR features were also tested against progression-free and overall survival.

A word on this clone: Its antigen is still unknown. Per-base qualities were not stored, and no clone one base away is much larger.

Synthetic TCR analog templates were spiked into each PCR to estimate absolute template abundance from read counts. The immunoSEQ assay was used to amplify TCRbeta CDR3 regions from genomic DNA with bias-controlled V and J gene primers. Sequencing of rearranged TCRbeta segments was performed at approximately 20X coverage. Under the source paper's analysis protocol: Sequencing errors were corrected by clustering, and CDR3s were annotated against IMGT so that V, D and J genes could be assigned. Downstream analyses used only productive TCRbeta rearrangements and left out out-of-frame or stop-codon sequences. Clonality was computed as one minus Shannon entropy normalized by the log of the number of unique productive sequences. Fisher's exact test with Benjamini-Hochberg correction, using a cutoff of adjusted p below 0.01, was how clones that differed between time points or between blood and tumor were identified. TCRdb's version of the immuneACCESS table is confined to in-frame rearrangements and falls short of the full clone set. An unresolved V gene accounts for under half of the shortfall where checked; the remainder is of unknown origin. That table gives V, J and clone size, and the DNA gave D and trimming. In all, the sample holds 48,000 or so clones, and roughly 80% of those were seen once. Around 10% of the sample comes from the top ten.

Overall study outcomes, separate from this receptor: Because the sample size was small (n ≈ 30) and many of the analyses were exploratory, the results are meant to be hypothesis-generating. Improved progression-free and overall survival was found to be associated with pretreatment peripheral blood TCR clonality below the median. Greater expansion of tumor-associated TCR clones in peripheral blood 3 weeks after the start of treatment was observed in patients with durable benefit (n of about 20, p = 0.022).

This specimen's time point label, per the study, means: peripheral blood 6 weeks after treatment start. The cohort comprised 25 to 30 patients with locally advanced or metastatic urothelial carcinoma treated at Memorial Sloan Kettering on a trial protocol. Peripheral blood mononuclear cells were collected from each patient pretreatment and during treatment, giving between 1 and 8 total time points per patient. The Qiagen DNeasy Blood extraction kit was used to purify genomic DNA from total PBMCs and from tumor samples. Collected pretreatment and during treatment, PBMCs were isolated and stored as previously described. V is pruned by 0 bases and J by 7 bases, leaving 8 bases of the junction without a gene match. CDR1 WSHSY and CDR2 SAAADI were looked up in the germline V gene. Including cysteine and phenylalanine, the CDR3 has 17 amino acids. The DNA shown is the 51-base CDR3, in frame from base 1.

The rearrangement joined TRBV10-2 to TRBJ1-4; 10 middle bases align to TRBD1. Sequencing used PBMCs, obtained around atezolizumab (anti-PD-L1) treatment. This receptor was obtained from a man in his 70s with urothelial cancer. The CDR3 sequence is CASSESGTGAGGEKLFF. The bases read TGCGCCAGCAGTGAGTCAGGGACAGGGGCCGGCGGTGAAAAACTGTTTTTT.